The table lists the clone carrying this T cell receptor (beta chain) with a few counts. The sample comes from a study of blood T cell repertoires in COVID-19. With 1 base removed from V and 7 bases from J, the gap between germline ends came to 9 bases. The CDR3 consists of 14 residues. CDR1 is SGHTS, CDR2 YDEGEE, per germline. TCRdb keeps only in-frame clones here, not all; method: immunoSEQ multiplex PCR. The table has a few hundred thousand clones, 80% to 90% seen once; the top ten hold around 9.2%. The chain recombines TRBV5-8 with TRBJ1-6; D call uncertain. Sequencing was done on a sample of PBMCs or T cells enriched from blood (not recorded which). The receptor was derived from a man in his forties who had recovered from COVID-19. The CDR3 protein is CASSLNFMNSPLHF. Here the CDR3 DNA reads TGTGCCAGCAGCTTGAACTTTATGAATTCACCCCTCCACTTT. Combining the CDR3 with reference TRBV5-8 and TRBJ1-6 gives the whole variable domain EAGVTQSPTHLIKTRGQQATLRCSPISGHTSVYWYQQALGLGLQFLLWYDEGEERNRGNFPPRFSGRQFPNYSSELNVNALELEDSALYLCASSLNFMNSPLHFGNGTRLTVT.